This is a list of T cell receptor beta chains from one sample in a study of human thymus T cells. Using immunoSEQ multiplex PCR, the repertoire was profiled, and TCRdb retains in-frame clones only, with some absent. The table shows some 120,000 clones, with 90% to 95% occurring only once. The sample comprised thymus tissue. Receptors originate from a boy in the first two years of life with a congenital heart defect but otherwise immunologically healthy. Both conserved end residues are part of each CDR3. A D gene is named only where the DNA matches it firmly. Rows may omit the clone size; those that give it use once, few, many or a size class.

d_call	v_call	clone_size	j_call	cdr3_aa	cdr3_nt
TRBD1	TRBV10-3	few	TRBJ1-1	CAIASTGKNTEAFF	TGTGCCATCGCTTCGACAGGGAAGAACACTGAAGCTTTCTTT
NA	TRBV7-9	NA	TRBJ2-3	CASSFEGESNTDTQYF	TGTGCCAGCAGCTTCGAGGGGGAGAGCAACACAGATACGCAGTATTTT
NA	TRBV4-1	NA	TRBJ1-2	CASSQVVQAEGYTF	TGCGCCAGCAGCCAGGTCGTTCAAGCGGAGGGCTACACCTTC
NA	TRBV5-1	NA	TRBJ1-2	CASSLAGGSRETAHYGYTF	TGCGCCAGCAGCTTGGCCGGCGGATCTAGAGAGACAGCCCACTATGGCTACACCTTC
NA	TRBV7-6	NA	TRBJ2-7	CASSLQGDYEQYF	TGTGCCAGCAGCCTACAGGGCGACTACGAGCAGTACTTC
NA	TRBV14	NA	TRBJ2-5	CASSWDSQETQYF	TGTGCCAGCAGCTGGGACTCCCAAGAGACCCAGTACTTC
NA	TRBV19	NA	TRBJ2-7	CASSIEGSSYEQYF	TGTGCCAGTAGTATAGAAGGGAGCTCCTACGAGCAGTACTTC
NA	TRBV5-7	NA	TRBJ1-2	CASSGLINYGYTF	TGTGCCAGCAGCGGGCTCATTAACTATGGCTACACCTTC
TRBD1	TRBV5-6	NA	TRBJ1-1	CASSTDRGEDTEAFF	TGTGCCAGCAGCACGGACAGGGGGGAGGATACTGAAGCTTTCTTT
NA	TRBV6-5	NA	TRBJ1-1	CASSRGSYTEAFF	TGTGCCAGCAGCAGGGGCTCTTACACTGAAGCTTTCTTT
NA	TRBV5-1	NA	TRBJ1-1	CASSFGDVTNTEAFF	TGCGCCAGCAGCTTCGGGGACGTTACGAACACTGAAGCTTTCTTT
NA	TRBV13	NA	TRBJ1-3	CASSFPPAGTSGNTIYF	TGTGCCAGCAGCTTCCCTCCGGCGGGGACTTCTGGAAACACCATATATTTT
NA	TRBV5-1	NA	TRBJ2-1	CASSPELTAYNEQFF	TGCGCCAGCAGCCCGGAACTGACAGCTTACAATGAGCAGTTCTTC
NA	TRBV9	NA	TRBJ2-3	CASSVGAGRVPRTDTQYF	TGTGCCAGCAGCGTAGGGGCAGGGCGAGTCCCTCGCACAGATACGCAGTATTTT
NA	TRBV15	once	TRBJ1-5	CATSRVLFRVNRELFSNQPQHF	TGTGCCACCAGCAGAGTCCTCTTTAGAGTGAACCGGGAACTTTTTAGCAATCAGCCCCAGCATTTT
NA	TRBV14	once	TRBJ2-2	CASSQDRPRGGTGELFF	TGTGCCAGCAGCCAAGATCGCCCGAGGGGAGGCACCGGGGAGCTGTTTTTT
TRBD2	TRBV7-2	NA	TRBJ2-3	CASSPRTSGGDTDTQYF	TGTGCCAGCAGCCCGCGGACTAGCGGGGGGGACACAGATACGCAGTATTTT
NA	TRBV29-1	NA	TRBJ1-2	CSVVEVLYGYTF	TGCAGCGTTGTGGAGGTACTCTATGGCTACACCTTC
TRBD1	TRBV28	NA	TRBJ1-2	CASSSPADRGNGYTF	TGTGCCAGCAGTTCCCCCGCGGACAGGGGAAATGGCTACACCTTC
TRBD1	TRBV11-2	NA	TRBJ2-3	CASSFMTGGDTQYF	TGTGCCAGCAGCTTCATGACAGGGGGCGATACGCAGTATTTT
TRBD2	TRBV4-1	NA	TRBJ2-1	CASSHPRWALAAYNEQFF	TGCGCCAGCAGCCATCCCCGATGGGCACTAGCGGCGTACAATGAGCAGTTCTTC
NA	TRBV5-5	NA	TRBJ2-7	CASSLTTNTYEQYF	TGTGCCAGCAGCCTTACTACCAATACCTACGAGCAGTACTTC